Listed here are 27 T cell receptor beta chains from one sample, sequenced in a study of beta chain features in type 1 diabetes. General study findings and limits: TCRB CDR3s were moderately but significantly shorter in Type 1 diabetes patients in all four CD4+ subsets.

Sequencing targeted expressed TCRB transcripts, as all isolated RNA had been reverse transcribed. Clones were sequenced by immunoSEQ multiplex PCR, and TCRdb holds only the in-frame ones, with some missing. The data show roughly 130,000 clones, around 15% seen once. No antigen is known for these receptors. Sequencing was done on a sample of central memory CD4+ T cells from blood. These receptors originate from a man aged 30 to 39 with type 1 diabetes.

The chain has TRBV5-1 and TRBJ2-3; 11 bases agree with TRBD2. Germline trimming cut 3 bases from V and 5 bases from J; bases unmatched to any gene: 8. Germline V gene lookup returns CDR1 SGHRS and CDR2 YFSETQ. CDR3 length equals 16 residues. The CDR3 DNA is TGCGCCAGCAGCTCTGCACTAGCGGGGGTTATAGATACGCAGTATTTT. Translating gives CASSSALAGVIDTQYF.

The rearrangement joins TRBV4-2 to TRBJ1-6, with D possibly TRBD1 on 6 matching bases. The CDR3 consists of 17 residues. The V end lost 3 bases, the J end lost 8 bases, and 20 bases lay between the germline ends. Germline CDR1 is LGHNA and CDR2 is YNFKEQ. DNA for the CDR3: TGTGCCAGCAGCCACCTTCAAGGGGGGGTAAATGATTCACCCCTCCACTTT. It codes for CASSHLQGGVNDSPLHF.

This clone was seen only a few times. The chain recombines TRBV27 with TRBJ2-3; D unresolved. V was cut by 5 bases and J by 6 bases, with 9 bases left in between. This CDR3 region has 12 residues. CDR1 is MNHEY, CDR2 SMNVEV, per germline (reference sequence). The CDR3 region has the DNA TGTGCCAGCAGTCCTGGCTCGGATACGCAGTATTTT. It is translated as CASSPGSDTQYF.

This clone was counted a few times. This chain uses TRBV15 with TRBJ2-1, with 11 bases identical to TRBD2. Germline lookup yields CDR1 LNHNV and CDR2 YYDKDF (reference sequence). CDR3 length: 17 amino acids. Trimming at V came to 0 bases and at J to 5 bases, leaving 6 bases not matched to a gene. The CDR3: CATSRDPTSGGNNEQFF. The DNA of the CDR3 is TGTGCCACCAGCAGAGATCCCACTAGCGGGGGCAACAATGAGCAGTTCTTC.

This clone was recorded a few times. V is TRBV29-1 and J is TRBJ2-6, with a tentative D call TRBD1 (6 bases). The CDR3 is made up of 15 amino acids. Looked up from germline, CDR1 is SQVTM and CDR2 is ANQGSEA. Trimming took off 3 bases at V and 2 bases at J, with 11 bases between the two ends. In nucleotides, the CDR3 is TGCAGCGTTGAGTTGGGACAAACTGGGGCCAACGTCCTGACTTTC. It encodes CSVELGQTGANVLTF.

The genes are TRBV15 and TRBJ2-2; D unclear. Germline CDR1 and CDR2: LNHNV and YYDKDF (reference sequence). CDR3 length: 13 amino acids. V was shortened by 9 bases and J by 4 bases, with 12 bases between the two germline ends. In DNA, the CDR3 is TGTGCCACGACCCCGGCGAGCACCGGGGAGCTGTTTTTT. It specifies CATTPASTGELFF. The full variable domain, completed using reference TRBV15 and TRBJ2-2, is DAMVIQNPRYQVTQFGKPVTLSCSQTLNHNVMYWYQQKSSQAPKLLFHYYDKDFNNEADTPDNFQSRRPNTSFCFLDIRSPGLGDTAMYLCATTPASTGELFFGEGSRLTVL.

This clone has more than one count but fewer than ten. The chain recombines TRBV4-3 with TRBJ1-2; D unresolved. CDR3 length: 15 residues. V lost 0 bases to trimming and J lost 3 bases, with 11 bases between them. Germline CDR1 is LGHNA and CDR2 is YSLEER. CDR3 bases: TGCGCCAGCAGCCAAGACGTCAACAGCCACTATGGCTACACCTTC. Protein product: CASSQDVNSHYGYTF.

The V call is TRBV10-3, the J call TRBJ1-6, with 7 bases lining up with TRBD1. The ends lost 11 bases at V and 10 bases at J; junction bases unmatched: 14. CDR3 size: 14 residues. Germline loops: CDR1 ENHRY, CDR2 SYGVKD. The CDR3 coding sequence is TGTGCCGTCACAAGGAACAGGGGAGAGTCACCCCTCCACTTT. This codes for CAVTRNRGESPLHF.

This clone was observed a handful of times. The rearrangement links TRBV5-6 to TRBJ1-2; D gene uncertain. Germline V CDR1 and CDR2: SGHDT, YYEEEE. V lost 0 bases and J 4 bases, leaving 13 bases between the germline ends. This CDR3 contains 15 residues. The CDR3 loop is CASSLVSSRLYGYTF. The CDR3 DNA follows: TGTGCCAGCAGCTTGGTATCAAGCCGGCTCTATGGCTACACCTTC. Full variable domain (rest looked up from reference TRBV5-6 and TRBJ1-2): DAGVTQSPTHLIKTRGQQVTLRCSPKSGHDTVSWYQQALGQGPQFIFQYYEEEERQRGNFPDRFSGHQFPNYSSELNVNALLLGDSALYLCASSLVSSRLYGYTFGSGTRLTVV.

This chain joins TRBV30 and TRBJ1-6; 9 bases line up with TRBD1. The CDR3 totals 14 residues. Looked up from germline, CDR1 is GTSNPN and CDR2 is SVGIG (reference sequence). Unmatched junction bases numbered 8, after V lost 4 bases and J lost 10 bases. DNA for the CDR3: TGTGCCTGGATCCCCGGGACAGGGAGATCACCCCTCCACTTT. Translated: CAWIPGTGRSPLHF.

This clone was counted between two and nine times. This chain joins TRBV19 and TRBJ1-1; no clear D. In germline, CDR1 is LNHDA, CDR2 SQIVND (reference sequence). Trimming stripped 8 bases from V and 1 base from J, with 11 bases between. The CDR3 sequence is 13 residues long. Here the CDR3 reads CASALGGNTEAFF. The CDR3 nucleotides read TGTGCCAGTGCTTTGGGAGGGAACACTGAAGCTTTCTTT.

The chain carries TRBV6-6 and TRBJ2-1, with D tentatively TRBD1 or TRBD2 (6 bases each). From germline, CDR1 is MNHNY and CDR2 SVGAGI (reference sequence). The CDR3 totals 14 residues. The V gene lost 6 bases and the J gene lost 9 bases, with 18 bases spanning the gap. This CDR3 is CASSKGLEGGEQFF. The CDR3 nucleotides read TGTGCCAGCAGCAAGGGACTCGAGGGGGGTGAGCAGTTCTTC.

The chain combines TRBV11-2 with TRBJ2-1; TRBD2 aligns across 10 bases. Unmatched junction bases numbered 5, after V lost 3 bases and J lost 0 bases. CDR3 length: 17 amino acids. Germline lookup yields CDR1 SGHAT and CDR2 FQNNGV. The CDR3 DNA reads TGTGCCAGCAGCTTTTCGATAGCGGGGGGCTCCTACAATGAGCAGTTCTTC. Translated, it gives CASSFSIAGGSYNEQFF.

This sequence joins TRBV30 and TRBJ2-6; D is unclear. The V end was cut by 2 bases, the J end by 5 bases, with 7 bases between. The CDR3 consists of 13 residues. Germline lookup yields CDR1 GTSNPN and CDR2 SVGIG (reference sequence). The CDR3 nucleotides read TGTGCCTGGAGTACGGTTAGGGCCAACGTCCTGACTTTC. Residues: CAWSTVRANVLTF.

This rearrangement joins TRBV5-1 to TRBJ2-1; D not resolved. This CDR3 has 14 amino acids. Germline CDR1 SGHRS, CDR2 YFSETQ. Trimming removed 0 bases from V and 6 bases from J, with 10 bases in between. CDR3 in DNA: TGCGCCAGCAGCTTGGAGACCGGGTTCAATGAGCAGTTCTTC. Its protein product is CASSLETGFNEQFF.

This clone has just a few counts. This chain joins TRBV29-1 and TRBJ1-2; D call uncertain. The CDR3 is made up of 12 amino acids. V dropped 1 base and J dropped 3 bases, with 6 bases sitting between them. Germline CDR1 reads SQVTM; CDR2 reads ANQGSEA. CDR3 coding DNA: TGCAGCGTTGAAGGGTCGGACTATGGCTACACCTTC. The encoded protein is CSVEGSDYGYTF.

The genes are TRBV4-3 and TRBJ1-6; the D is unclear. The CDR3 is 15 residues long. V was trimmed by 2 bases and J by 5 bases, leaving 10 bases between them. Germline loops: CDR1 LGHNA, CDR2 YSLEER. CDR3 nucleotides: TGCGCCAGCAGCCAAAAAGGAACAAATAATTCACCCCTCCACTTT. This gives the protein CASSQKGTNNSPLHF.

The chain has TRBV7-2 and TRBJ1-6, with 11 bases fitting TRBD1. Germline loops: CDR1 SGHTA, CDR2 FQGNSA. The J segment lost 8 bases and the V segment lost 5 bases, leaving 2 bases of the junction unmatched. CDR3 length: 14 amino acids. The CDR3 here is CASSTDRGHSPLHF. The DNA of the CDR3 is TGTGCCAGCAGCACGGACAGGGGGCATTCACCCCTCCACTTT. The full variable domain, rest sourced from reference TRBV7-2 and TRBJ1-6, is GAGVSQSPSNKVTEKGKDVELRCDPISGHTALYWYRQSLGQGLEFLIYFQGNSAPDKSGLPSDRFSAERTGGSVSTLTIQRTQQEDSAVYLCASSTDRGHSPLHFGNGTRLTVT.

The chain uses TRBV18 and TRBJ2-3; possible D gene TRBD1, 6 bases. The germline CDR1 and CDR2 sequences are KGHSH and LQKENI. This CDR3 spans 14 amino acids. Trimming pared 4 bases from V and 2 bases from J, leaving 10 bases between. This chain's CDR3 is CASSRTEVTDTQYF. CDR3 nucleotides: TGTGCCAGCTCACGGACAGAGGTCACAGATACGCAGTATTTT.

The chain links TRBV27 to TRBJ1-6; no reliable D call. Germline V gene data show CDR1 as MNHEY and CDR2 as SMNVEV (reference sequence). The V and J ends lost 9 bases and 3 bases respectively, with 9 bases between them. The CDR3 is 13 amino acids. The CDR3 coding sequence is TGTGCCAGTTGTTCAAACTATAATTCACCCCTCCACTTT. Protein sequence: CASCSNYNSPLHF.

This sequence joins TRBV7-2 and TRBJ2-7; D is perhaps TRBD1 or TRBD2 (6 bases each). The CDR3 is 14 amino acids. The germline CDR1 and CDR2 sequences are SGHTA and FQGNSA. V lost 4 bases and J lost 2, with 12 bases in between. The CDR3 DNA sequence: TGTGCCAGCAGCTCCGCCGGGGGCGCCTACGAGCAGTACTTC. Protein product: CASSSAGGAYEQYF. The variable domain in full, completed from reference TRBV7-2 and TRBJ2-7, reads GAGVSQSPSNKVTEKGKDVELRCDPISGHTALYWYRQSLGQGLEFLIYFQGNSAPDKSGLPSDRFSAERTGGSVSTLTIQRTQQEDSAVYLCASSSAGGAYEQYFGPGTRLTVT.

The chain has TRBV14 and TRBJ2-3, with 7 bases matching TRBD2. The CDR3 totals 16 residues. J lost 0 bases, V lost 4 bases, and 7 bases had no gene match. Germline assignment: CDR1 SGHDN and CDR2 FVKESK. The CDR3 sequence is CASSLVAGLSTDTQYF. The CDR3 bases are TGTGCCAGCAGCCTAGTAGCGGGTTTAAGCACAGATACGCAGTATTTT.

V is TRBV7-9 and J is TRBJ2-7; 8 bases fit TRBD1. V lost 3 bases to trimming and J lost 7 bases; unmatched junction nucleotides: 5. This CDR3 has 13 residues. From germline, CDR1 is SEHNR and CDR2 FQNEAQ (reference sequence). This chain's CDR3 is CASSLQGAGEQYF. The CDR3 DNA is TGTGCCAGCAGCTTGCAGGGGGCGGGTGAGCAGTACTTC.

J is TRBJ2-5 and V is TRBV7-9, with D maybe TRBD2 (5 bases). Trimming took off 5 bases at V and 5 bases at J, with 9 bases between the two ends. This CDR3 has 12 amino acids. Germline V lookup: CDR1 SEHNR, CDR2 FQNEAQ (reference sequence). For the CDR3, the DNA is TGTGCCAGCAGCCCCACGGGGGAGACCCAGTACTTC. Protein: CASSPTGETQYF.

This clone has just a few counts. V gene TRBV7-2 combines with J gene TRBJ2-3; 7 bases are shared with TRBD1. After removal of 5 bases from V and 3 bases from J, the junction contained 5 bases not matched to a gene. CDR1 and CDR2 (germline): SGHTA, FQGNSA. The CDR3 totals 14 residues. The CDR3 sequence is CASSPDRATDTQYF. The CDR3 region has the DNA TGTGCCAGCAGCCCCGACAGGGCAACAGATACGCAGTATTTT.

Only a few counts were recorded for this clone. The V and J genes are TRBV18 and TRBJ2-7, with D maybe TRBD1 (5 bases). CDR3 length: 14 amino acids. Germline values: CDR1 KGHSH, CDR2 LQKENI. The V and J ends lost 0 bases and 3 bases respectively, with 9 bases between them. The CDR3 is CASSPPSDIYEQYF. DNA for the CDR3: TGTGCCAGCTCACCACCGTCGGACATCTACGAGCAGTACTTC.

The genes are TRBV11-2 and TRBJ1-1; weak D call: TRBD1 (5 bases). This CDR3 is 19 amino acids long. Trimming took off 4 bases at V and 1 base at J, with 25 bases between the two ends. The germline V gene encodes CDR1 SGHAT and CDR2 FQNNGV. The CDR3 loop reads CASSSLLRRGRPGNTEAFF. The CDR3 nucleotides read TGTGCCAGCAGCTCCCTCTTGAGGAGGGGCAGACCAGGGAACACTGAAGCTTTCTTT.